A selection of T cell receptor beta chains follows, all from one sample in a study of shared clonotypes between healthy human individuals. Assay used: immunoSEQ multiplex PCR; TCRdb lists only in-frame clones, some missing. The sample gives some 690,000 clones, about nine tenths of which show up once; around a third is in the top ten. Sequenced material: memory CD8+ T cells from PBMCs. The receptors here all came from a man younger than 35 in good health. Some clones in this sample may be carry-over from other donors' samples. The conserved cysteine and the conserved F or W are not part of the CDR3 here. Fields, in order: J gene, CDR3 length, V gene, CDR3 protein.

TRBJ2-3,11,TRBV10-1,ASKKGPADTQY
TRBJ2-7,12,TRBV27,ASSLGQGFYEQY
TRBJ2-7,12,TRBV7-9,ASSPGGGKYEQY
TRBJ2-1,12,TRBV7-2,ASRTLKGWGEQF
TRBJ1-1,11,TRBV28,ASSLTGNTEAF
TRBJ2-7,12,TRBV15,ATSRDRSGDEQY
TRBJ2-3,12,TRBV29-1,SGGLTPRRDTQY
TRBJ2-7,13,TRBV27,ASSSIGQGAYEQY
TRBJ2-2,15,TRBV9,ASSAAPGLAETGELF
TRBJ2-1,17,TRBV11-2,ASSLDVLGIGSAYNEQF
TRBJ2-7,11,TRBV19,ASSMGRNYEQY
TRBJ2-3,15,TRBV18,ASSPFGGRASTDTQY
TRBJ2-1,14,TRBV7-9,ASSPKSGRGPNEQF
TRBJ2-2,12,TRBV10-1,ASSVQGWTGELF
TRBJ2-5,15,TRBV4-3,ASSPWKSVNGQETQY
TRBJ1-1,11,TRBV14,ASSQSIPLEAF
TRBJ2-1,14,TRBV5-1,ASSLVGVRGLDEQF
TRBJ2-5,12,TRBV9,ASSETGPGETQY
TRBJ1-1,7,TRBV18,ASGTEAF
TRBJ2-1,14,TRBV4-2,ASSDKTSGTRNEQF
TRBJ2-2,15,TRBV7-9,ASSLGLAGVGTGELF
TRBJ2-7,13,TRBV7-8,ASSPPAGGSYEQY
TRBJ2-1,13,TRBV6-6,ASSYSGSSYNEQF
TRBJ2-3,12,TRBV7-9,ASQGGRGTDTQY
TRBJ1-4,13,TRBV28,ASSLYVTKVEKLF
TRBJ2-7,12,TRBV28,ASSPGPYSYEQY
TRBJ2-5,11,TRBV27,ASSLTVVGTQY
TRBJ2-1,12,TRBV2,ASSWTSGYNEQF
TRBJ2-2,13,TRBV4-1,ASSLGGADTGELF
TRBJ2-7,13,TRBV11-2,ASSTPTGASYEQY
TRBJ2-7,13,TRBV2,ASSQVLTGSDEQY
TRBJ2-7,12,TRBV28,ASSIRDRGGEQY